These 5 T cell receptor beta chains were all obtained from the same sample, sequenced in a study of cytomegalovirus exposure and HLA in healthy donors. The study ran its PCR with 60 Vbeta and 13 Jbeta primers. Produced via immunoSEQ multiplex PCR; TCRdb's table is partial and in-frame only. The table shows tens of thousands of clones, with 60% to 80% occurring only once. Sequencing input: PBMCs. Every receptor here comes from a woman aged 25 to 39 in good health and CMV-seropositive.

The CDR3 DNA is TGTGCCAGCAGTTTATCCTTCGGGGTAACCTACGAGCAGTACTTC. This translates into CASSLSFGVTYEQYF. This chain links TRBV27 with TRBJ2-7, with D possibly matching TRBD2 (5 bases). Germline CDR1 and CDR2: MNHEY and SMNVEV (reference sequence). Trimming removed 0 bases from V and 2 bases from J, with 11 bases in between. This CDR3 contains 15 residues.

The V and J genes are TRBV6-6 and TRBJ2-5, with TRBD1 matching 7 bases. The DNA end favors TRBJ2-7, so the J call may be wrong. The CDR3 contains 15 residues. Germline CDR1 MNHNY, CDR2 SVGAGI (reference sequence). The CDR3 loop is CASSHPGQTPREQYF. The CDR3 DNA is TGTGCCAGCAGTCATCCGGGACAGACGCCCCGCGAGCAGTACTTC.

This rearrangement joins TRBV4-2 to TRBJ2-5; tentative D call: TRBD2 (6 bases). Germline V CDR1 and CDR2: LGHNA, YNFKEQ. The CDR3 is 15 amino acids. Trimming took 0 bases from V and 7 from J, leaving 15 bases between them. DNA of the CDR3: TGTGCCAGCAGCCAAGATTTCGGGGGAAAAGGGACCCAGTACTTC. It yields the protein CASSQDFGGKGTQYF.

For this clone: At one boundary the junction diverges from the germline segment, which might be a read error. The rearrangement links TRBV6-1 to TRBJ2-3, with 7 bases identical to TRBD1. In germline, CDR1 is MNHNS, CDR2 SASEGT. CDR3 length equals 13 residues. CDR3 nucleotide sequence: TGTGCCAGCAGTGCTAGGGGGCCAGATATGCAGTATTTT. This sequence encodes CASSARGPDMQYF.

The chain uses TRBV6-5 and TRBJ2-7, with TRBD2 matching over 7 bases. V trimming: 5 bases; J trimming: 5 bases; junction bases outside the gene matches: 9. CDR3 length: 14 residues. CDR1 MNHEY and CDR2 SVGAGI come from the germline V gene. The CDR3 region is CASSGRGGIHEQYF. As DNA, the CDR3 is TGTGCCAGCAGTGGTCGGGGAGGGATACACGAGCAGTACTTC.